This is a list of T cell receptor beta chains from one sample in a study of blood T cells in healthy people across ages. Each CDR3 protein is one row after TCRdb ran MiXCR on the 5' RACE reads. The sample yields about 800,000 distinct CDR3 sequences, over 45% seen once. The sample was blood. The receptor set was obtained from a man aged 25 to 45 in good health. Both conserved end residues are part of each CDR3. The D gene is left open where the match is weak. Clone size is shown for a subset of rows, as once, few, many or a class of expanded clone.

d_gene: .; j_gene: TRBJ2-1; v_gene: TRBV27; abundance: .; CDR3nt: TGTGCCAGCAGTTACCCGGGTTCGGAGCAGTTCTTC; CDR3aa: CASSYPGSEQFF
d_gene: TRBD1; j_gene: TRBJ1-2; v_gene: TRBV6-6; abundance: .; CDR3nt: TGTGCCAGCAGTCCACTTAAGACAGGGGGGGACTATGGCTACACCTTC; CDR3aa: CASSPLKTGGDYGYTF
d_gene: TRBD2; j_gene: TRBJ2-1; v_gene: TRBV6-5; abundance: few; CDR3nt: TGTGCCAGCGGACTAGCGGGAGGCAATGAGCAGTTCTTC; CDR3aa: CASGLAGGNEQFF
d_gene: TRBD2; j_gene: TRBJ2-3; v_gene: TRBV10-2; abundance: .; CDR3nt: TGCGCCAGCAGTGAGCCTGAGCGGGGGGGTGGGGATACGCAGTATTTT; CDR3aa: CASSEPERGGGDTQYF
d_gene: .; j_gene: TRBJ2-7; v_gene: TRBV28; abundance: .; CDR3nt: TGTGCCAGCAGTACCCCTTCGGGGAGGTCCTACGAGCAGTACTTC; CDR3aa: CASSTPSGRSYEQYF
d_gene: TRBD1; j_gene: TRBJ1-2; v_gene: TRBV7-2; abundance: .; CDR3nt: TGTGCCAGCAGCCGAGAGGGGACAGCGATGAATGGCTACACCTTC; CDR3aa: CASSREGTAMNGYTF
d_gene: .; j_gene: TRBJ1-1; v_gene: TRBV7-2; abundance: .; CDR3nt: TGTGCCAGCAGCACTCACGGGGGGGCCACTGAAGCTTTCTTT; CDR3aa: CASSTHGGATEAFF
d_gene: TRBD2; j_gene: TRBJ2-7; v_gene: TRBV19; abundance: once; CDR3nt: TGTGCCAGTAGTACGAGCGGGAGCTCCTACGAGCAGTACTTC; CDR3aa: CASSTSGSSYEQYF
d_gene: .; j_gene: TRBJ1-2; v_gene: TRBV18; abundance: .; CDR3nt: TGTGCCAGCTCGACCGACAGCCCGGCCGGCTACACCTTC; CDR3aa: CASSTDSPAGYTF
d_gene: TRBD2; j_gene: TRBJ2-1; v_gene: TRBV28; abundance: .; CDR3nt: TGTGCCAGCACTCCGGGATGGACTAGGCCCTACAATGAGCAGTTCTTC; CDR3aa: CASTPGWTRPYNEQFF
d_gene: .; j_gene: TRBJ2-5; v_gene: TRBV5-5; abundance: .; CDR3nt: TGTGCCAGCAGCTTGGAAATTCCCCTCTTTGGGTCTGGGCAGGAAGAGACCCAGTACTTC; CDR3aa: CASSLEIPLFGSGQEETQYF
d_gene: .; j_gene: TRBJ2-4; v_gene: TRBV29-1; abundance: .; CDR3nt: TGCAGCGTTGGTCCGCCACCGGGGGACATTCAGTACTTC; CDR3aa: CSVGPPPGDIQYF
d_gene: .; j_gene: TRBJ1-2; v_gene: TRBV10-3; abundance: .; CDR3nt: TGTGCCATCAGCACGGACAGATTAGATGGCTACACCTTC; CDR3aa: CAISTDRLDGYTF
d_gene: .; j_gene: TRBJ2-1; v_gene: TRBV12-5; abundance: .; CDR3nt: TGTGCTAGTGGTTTACGTCTAGATATCACCCCCTGTGAGCAGTTCTTC; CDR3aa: CASGLRLDITPCEQFF
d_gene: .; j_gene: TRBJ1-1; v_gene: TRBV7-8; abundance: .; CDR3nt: TGTGCCAGCAGCGCACGTCTACTAGGGGACACTGAAGCTTTCTTT; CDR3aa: CASSARLLGDTEAFF
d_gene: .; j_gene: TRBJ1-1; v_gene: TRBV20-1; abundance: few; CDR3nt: TGCAGTGCTAGCCCGGAGAACACTGAAGCTTTCTTT; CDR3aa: CSASPENTEAFF
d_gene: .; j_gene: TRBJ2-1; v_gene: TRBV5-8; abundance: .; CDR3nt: TGTGCCAGCAGCTTGAAACGGGATCTGAATGAGCAGTTCTTC; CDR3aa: CASSLKRDLNEQFF
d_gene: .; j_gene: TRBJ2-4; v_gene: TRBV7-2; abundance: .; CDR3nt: TGTGCCAGCAGCTTAGAAGGGATGAACATTCAGTACTTC; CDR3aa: CASSLEGMNIQYF
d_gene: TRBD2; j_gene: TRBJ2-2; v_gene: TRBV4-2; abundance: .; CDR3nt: TGTGCCAGCAGCCAAGAAGGCGGGAGCACCGGGGAGCTGTTTTTT; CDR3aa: CASSQEGGSTGELFF
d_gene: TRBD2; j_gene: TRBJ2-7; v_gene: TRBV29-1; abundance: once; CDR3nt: TGCAGCGTTGACAGAGGGACTAGCGGGGGGACCTACGAGCAGTACTTC; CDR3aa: CSVDRGTSGGTYEQYF
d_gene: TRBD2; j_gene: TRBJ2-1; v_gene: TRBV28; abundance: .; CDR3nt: TGTGCCAGCAGTTTGTGGGCCGGGACTAGCGGGTACAATGAGCAGTTCTTC; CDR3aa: CASSLWAGTSGYNEQFF
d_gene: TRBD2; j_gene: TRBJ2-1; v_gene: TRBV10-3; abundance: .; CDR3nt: TGTGCCATCAGCCCCGGGGGGGGTTCCTACAATGAGCAGTTCTTC; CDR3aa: CAISPGGGSYNEQFF
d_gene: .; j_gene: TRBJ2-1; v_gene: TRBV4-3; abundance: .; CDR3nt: TGCGCCAGCAGCCAAGTTAGTGGTGAGCAGTTCTTC; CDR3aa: CASSQVSGEQFF
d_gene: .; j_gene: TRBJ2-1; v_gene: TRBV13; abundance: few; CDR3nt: TGTGCCAGCAGCTTATGGGAAGTCGGGGGCGATGAGCAGTTCTTC; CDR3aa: CASSLWEVGGDEQFF
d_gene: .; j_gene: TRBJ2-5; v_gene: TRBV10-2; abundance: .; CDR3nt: TGCGCCAGCAGTTACCCGGAGCGGGTTGAGACCCAGTACTTC; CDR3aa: CASSYPERVETQYF
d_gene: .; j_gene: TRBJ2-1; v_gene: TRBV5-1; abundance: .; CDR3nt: TGCGCCAGCAGCTTGGGTAATGCGGGGAATTACAATGAGCAGTTCTTC; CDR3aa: CASSLGNAGNYNEQFF
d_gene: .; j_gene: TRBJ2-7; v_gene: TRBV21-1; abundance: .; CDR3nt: TGTGCCAGCAGCAAAGAACAAGGCGACGAGCAGTACTTC; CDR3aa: CASSKEQGDEQYF
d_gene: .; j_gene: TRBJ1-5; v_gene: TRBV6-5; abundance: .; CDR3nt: TGTGCCAGCAGTAGGGGGGGAATGGGTCAGCCCCAGCATTTT; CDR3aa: CASSRGGMGQPQHF
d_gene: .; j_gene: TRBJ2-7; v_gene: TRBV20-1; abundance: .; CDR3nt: TGCAGTGCTAGTGGCAGCCACTCCTACGAGCAGTACTTC; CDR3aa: CSASGSHSYEQYF
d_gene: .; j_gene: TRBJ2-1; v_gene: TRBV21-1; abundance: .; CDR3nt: TGTGCCAGCAGCAAAGGCCGGTGGGTTACTAGCGGGGGAGTCGCATGCAATGAGCAGTTCTTC; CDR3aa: CASSKGRWVTSGGVACNEQFF
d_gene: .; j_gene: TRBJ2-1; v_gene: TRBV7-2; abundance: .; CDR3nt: TGTGCCAGCAGCCCGCCCCCTATTTACAATGAGCAGTTCTTC; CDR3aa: CASSPPPIYNEQFF
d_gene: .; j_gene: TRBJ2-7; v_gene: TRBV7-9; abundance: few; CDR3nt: TGTGCCAGCACAACTGGGCGCGTCTCCTGCGAGCAGTACTTC; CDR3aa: CASTTGRVSCEQYF
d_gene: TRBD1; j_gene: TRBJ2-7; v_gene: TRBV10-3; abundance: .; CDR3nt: TGTGCCATCAGTCCGACAGGGGGCGGCGAGCAGTACTTC; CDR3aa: CAISPTGGGEQYF
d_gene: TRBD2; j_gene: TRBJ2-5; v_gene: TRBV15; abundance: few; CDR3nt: TGTGCCACCAGCAGACGCCGTCCGACGGGGGGGAGCCAGTACTTC; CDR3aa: CATSRRRPTGGSQYF
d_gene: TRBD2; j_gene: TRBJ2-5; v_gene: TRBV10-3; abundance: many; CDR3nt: TGTGCCACCGGGACTAGCGGGGCCGAGACCCAGTACTTC; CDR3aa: CATGTSGAETQYF
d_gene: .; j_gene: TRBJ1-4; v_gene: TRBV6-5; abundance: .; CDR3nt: TGTGCCAGCAGACCACTCGGGGCAGCCATAGGGGAAAAACTGTTTTTT; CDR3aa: CASRPLGAAIGEKLFF
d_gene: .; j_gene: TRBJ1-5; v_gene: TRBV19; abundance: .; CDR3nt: TGTGCCAGTCAGGGGAACAATCAGCCCCAGCATTTT; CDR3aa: CASQGNNQPQHF
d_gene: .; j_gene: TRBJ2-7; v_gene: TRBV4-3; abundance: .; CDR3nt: TGCGCCAGCAGCCAAGGTGGTACGGGCTACGAGCAGTACTTC; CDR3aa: CASSQGGTGYEQYF
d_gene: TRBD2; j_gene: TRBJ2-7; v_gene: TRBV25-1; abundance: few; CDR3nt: TGTGCCAGCAGTCTGGAGGGAGGGTTGTCCCGCGAGCAGTACTTC; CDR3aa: CASSLEGGLSREQYF
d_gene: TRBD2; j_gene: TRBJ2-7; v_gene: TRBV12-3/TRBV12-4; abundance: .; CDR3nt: TGTGCCAGCAGTTGGGGGGGTAACAGGTACTCCTACGAGCAGTACTTC; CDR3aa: CASSWGGNRYSYEQYF
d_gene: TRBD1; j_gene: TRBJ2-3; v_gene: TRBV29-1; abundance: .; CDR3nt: TGCAGCGTTATGGGACAGAGCACAGATACGCAGTATTTT; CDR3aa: CSVMGQSTDTQYF
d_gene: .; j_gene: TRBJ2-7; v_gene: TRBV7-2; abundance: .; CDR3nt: TGTGCCAGCAGCCAAACACACAGGGTTGACGAGCAGTACTTC; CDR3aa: CASSQTHRVDEQYF
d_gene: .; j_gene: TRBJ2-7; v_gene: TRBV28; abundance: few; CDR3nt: TGTGCCAGCAGCCCCAACGCCTGGGGTAGCTCCTACGAGCAGTACTTC; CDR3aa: CASSPNAWGSSYEQYF